This T cell receptor (beta chain) appears in the sequencing data of a study of cytomegalovirus exposure and HLA in healthy donors. Findings of the study overall: Despite most TCR sequences being rare, some public TCRs occurred in many donors.

Details on this clone: What it binds is not known.

V was trimmed by 2 bases and J by 6 bases, leaving 16 bases between them. Per germline, CDR1 MNHEY and CDR2 SMNVEV (reference sequence). The CDR3 extends over 16 amino acids. This PCR relied on a set of 60 Vbeta primers and 13 Jbeta primers. This table comes from immunoSEQ multiplex PCR, and its TCRdb copy is limited to in-frame clones, with some not included. The listing contains about 210,000 clones. The chain joins TRBV27 to TRBJ1-4; D is uncertain. This receptor was taken from a woman younger than 45 in good health and CMV-seropositive. Sequencing was carried out using PBMCs. The CDR3 reads CASSLKSGRVDEKLFF. CDR3 DNA sequence: TGTGCCAGCAGTTTAAAAAGTGGGAGGGTAGATGAAAAACTGTTTTTT. The variable domain in full, completed from reference TRBV27 and TRBJ1-4, reads EAQVTQNPRYLITVTGKKLTVTCSQNMNHEYMSWYRQDPGLGLRQIYYSMNVEVTDKGDVPEGYKVSRKEKRNFPLILESPSPNQTSLYFCASSLKSGRVDEKLFFGSGTQLSVL.